This T cell receptor (beta chain) is from a study of T-cell memory formation after mild COVID-19. Across the whole study: The TCR clusters were mostly specific to one donor. Overall study results and limits: That cross-reactive memory joined was suggested by some responding clones appearing in pre-infection memory. Contracting clones from day 15 to 85 showed balanced CD4/CD8; later expanders favored CD4+.

MiXCR was run by TCRdb on the 5' RACE reads, yielding one entry per CDR3 protein. The table shows nearly 250,000 distinct CDR3 sequences, with approximately 15% occurring only once. V dropped 0 bases and J dropped 5; count of bases not matched to a gene: 7. The CDR3 has 18 amino acids. CDR1 and CDR2 from the germline V gene are LGHNA and YSLEER. About this clonotype: Antigen unknown.

This receptor was identified in an adult woman who had mild COVID-19 (a few samples of this study predate the infection). Cell type and time point are not known. Sequencing used PBMCs or a T cell subset sorted from them (not recorded which). The chain is built from TRBV4-3 and TRBJ2-2; 12 bases fit TRBD2. CDR3 residues: CASSQEGGLAGWTGELFF. CDR3 in DNA: TGCGCCAGCAGCCAAGAGGGAGGACTAGCGGGGTGGACCGGGGAGCTGTTTTTT.